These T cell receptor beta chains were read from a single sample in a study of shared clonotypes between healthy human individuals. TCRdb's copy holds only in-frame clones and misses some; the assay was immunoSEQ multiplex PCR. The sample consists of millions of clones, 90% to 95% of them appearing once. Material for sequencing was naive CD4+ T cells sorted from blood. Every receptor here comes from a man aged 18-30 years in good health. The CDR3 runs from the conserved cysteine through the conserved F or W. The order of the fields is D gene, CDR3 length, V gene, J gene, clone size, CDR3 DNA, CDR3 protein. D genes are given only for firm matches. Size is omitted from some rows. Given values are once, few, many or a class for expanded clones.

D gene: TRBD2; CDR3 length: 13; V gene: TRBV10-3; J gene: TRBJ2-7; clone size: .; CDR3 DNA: TGTGCCAGTTTGACTAGCGGGAGCTACGAGCAGTACTTC; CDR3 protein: CASLTSGSYEQYF
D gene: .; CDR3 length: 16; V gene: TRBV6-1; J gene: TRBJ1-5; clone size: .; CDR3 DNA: TGTGCCAGCAGTGAAAGGCCAGGGGAAGGTATGCAGCCCCAGCATTTT; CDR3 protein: CASSERPGEGMQPQHF
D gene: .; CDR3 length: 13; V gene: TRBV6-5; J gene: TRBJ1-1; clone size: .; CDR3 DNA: TGTGCCAGCCAGGACGGCTCGAACACTGAAGCTTTCTTT; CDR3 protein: CASQDGSNTEAFF
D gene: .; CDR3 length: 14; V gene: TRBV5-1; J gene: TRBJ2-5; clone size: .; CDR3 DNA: TGCGCCAGCAGCTTCGAGGGGAGAGGAGAGACCCAGTACTTC; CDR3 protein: CASSFEGRGETQYF
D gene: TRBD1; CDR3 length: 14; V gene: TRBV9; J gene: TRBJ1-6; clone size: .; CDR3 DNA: TGTGCCAGCAGCGCACAGGGGACTAATTCACCCCTCCACTTT; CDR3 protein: CASSAQGTNSPLHF
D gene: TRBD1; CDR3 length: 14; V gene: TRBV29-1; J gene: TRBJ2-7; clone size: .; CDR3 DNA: TGCAGCGTCGTGGACAGGGGGTCTACCTACGAGCAGTACTTC; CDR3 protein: CSVVDRGSTYEQYF
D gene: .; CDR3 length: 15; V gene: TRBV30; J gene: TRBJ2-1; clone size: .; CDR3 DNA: TGTGCCTGGAGTGTACAAAATCCTCGGGGGAGAGGTGAGTTCTTC; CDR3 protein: CAWSVQNPRGRGEFF
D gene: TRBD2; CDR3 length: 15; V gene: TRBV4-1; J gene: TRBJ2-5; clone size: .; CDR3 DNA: TGCGCCAGCAGCCAGGGGCTAGCGGGGGGGGAGACCCAGTACTTC; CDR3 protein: CASSQGLAGGETQYF
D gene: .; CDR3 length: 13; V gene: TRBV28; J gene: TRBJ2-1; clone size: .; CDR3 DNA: TGTGCCAGCAGGAAGGTGGGTTACAATGAGCAGTTCTTC; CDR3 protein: CASRKVGYNEQFF
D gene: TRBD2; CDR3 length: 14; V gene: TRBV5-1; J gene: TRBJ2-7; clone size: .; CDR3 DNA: TGCGCCAGCACCTTTCTAGCGGGACCCTACGAGCAGTACTTC; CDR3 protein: CASTFLAGPYEQYF
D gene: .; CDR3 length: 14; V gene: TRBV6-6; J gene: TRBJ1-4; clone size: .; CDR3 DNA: TGTGCCAGCAGCCGACCACTTAGGGACGAAAAACTGTTTTTT; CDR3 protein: CASSRPLRDEKLFF
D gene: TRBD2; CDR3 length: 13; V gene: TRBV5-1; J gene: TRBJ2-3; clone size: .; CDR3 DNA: TGCGCCAGCAGCCCGGAGCGGGGGGATACGCAGTATTTT; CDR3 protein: CASSPERGDTQYF
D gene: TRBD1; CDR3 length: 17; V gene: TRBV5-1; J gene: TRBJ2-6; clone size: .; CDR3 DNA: TGCGCCAGCAGCTCAACCGGGACAGGGGATGGGGCCAACGTCCTGACTTTC; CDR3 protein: CASSSTGTGDGANVLTF
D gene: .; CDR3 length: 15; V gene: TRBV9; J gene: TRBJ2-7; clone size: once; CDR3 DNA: TGTGCCAGCAGCGTATCGACGACGGAGACCTACGAGCAGTACTTC; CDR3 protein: CASSVSTTETYEQYF
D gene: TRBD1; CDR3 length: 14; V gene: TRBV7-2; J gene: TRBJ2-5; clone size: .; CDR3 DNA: TGTGCCAGCAGTTTATCCCGGGACAGGGAGACCCAGTACTTC; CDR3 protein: CASSLSRDRETQYF
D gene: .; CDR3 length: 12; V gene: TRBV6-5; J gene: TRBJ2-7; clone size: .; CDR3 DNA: TGTGCCAGTGCCAAAGCCCCCTACGAGCAGTACTTC; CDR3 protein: CASAKAPYEQYF
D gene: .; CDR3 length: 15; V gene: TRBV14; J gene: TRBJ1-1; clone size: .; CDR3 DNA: TGTGCCAGCAGCACCCAGGGACGGATGAACACTGAAGCTTTCTTT; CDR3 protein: CASSTQGRMNTEAFF
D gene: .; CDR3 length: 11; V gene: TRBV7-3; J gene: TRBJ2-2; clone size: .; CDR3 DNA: TGTGCCAGCAGCCGCGGTGGGGAGCTGTTTTTT; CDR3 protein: CASSRGGELFF
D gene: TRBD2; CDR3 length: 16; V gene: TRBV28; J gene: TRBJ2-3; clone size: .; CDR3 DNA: TGTGCCAGCAGTTTCGGAGCGGGGCCCTCCACAGATACGCAGTATTTT; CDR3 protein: CASSFGAGPSTDTQYF
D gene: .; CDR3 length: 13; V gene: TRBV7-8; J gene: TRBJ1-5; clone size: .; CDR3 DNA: TGTGCCATCAGCAGGAATCTCGATCAGCCCCAGCATTTT; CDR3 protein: CAISRNLDQPQHF
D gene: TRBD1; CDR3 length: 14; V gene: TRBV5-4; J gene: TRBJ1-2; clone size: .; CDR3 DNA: TGTGCCAGCAGCCCAGGGGGAGGGAACTATGGCTACACCTTC; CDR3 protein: CASSPGGGNYGYTF
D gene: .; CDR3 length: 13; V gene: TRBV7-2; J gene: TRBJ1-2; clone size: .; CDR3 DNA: TGTGCCAGCAGCTCCCCTCCGGGGGGCGGCTACACCTTC; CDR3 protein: CASSSPPGGGYTF